These 11 T cell receptor beta chains were all obtained from the same sample, sequenced in a study of blood T cell repertoires in COVID-19. Repertoires were generated with immunoSEQ multiplex PCR, while TCRdb's copy carries only in-frame clones and drops some. The repertoire holds under 300,000 clones, with approximately 78% as singletons. The specimen was peripheral blood. The receptors shown here come from a woman aged 55-70 years with active or convalescent COVID-19.

The chain carries TRBV21-1 and TRBJ1-2; the table's D call, TRBD1, has no DNA check behind it. TRBV21-1 is recorded as a pseudogene. The CDR3 loop spans 16 amino acids. This chain's CDR3 is CASSTQGVRRSYGYTF. In nucleotides, the CDR3 is TGTGCCAGCAGCACCCAAGGGGTCAGGCGATCCTATGGCTACACCTTC.

The count of this clone is one. The chain employs TRBV30 and TRBJ2-7, with 7 bases matching TRBD1. J gave up 7 bases and V 0 bases, and 9 bases lay outside the gene matches. Germline CDR1 GTSNPN, CDR2 SVGIG (reference sequence). CDR3 length: 14 residues. CDR3 protein: CAWSVGTAVIEQYF. The CDR3 bases are TGTGCCTGGAGTGTTGGGACAGCCGTTATTGAGCAGTACTTC.

The gene calls are TRBV7-2 and TRBJ1-2; 7 bases align to TRBD1. V dropped 3 bases and J dropped 6; count of bases not matched to a gene: 4. Germline values: CDR1 SGHTA, CDR2 FQGNSA. This CDR3 is 13 amino acids long. The CDR3, as DNA: TGTGCCAGCAGCTTGGGACAGTTGGATGGCTACACCTTC. Translating it yields CASSLGQLDGYTF.

The gene calls are TRBV10-3 and TRBJ1-2; 9 bases fit TRBD1. The ends lost 8 bases at V and 1 base at J; junction bases unmatched: 8. Per the germline V gene, CDR1 is ENHRY and CDR2 is SYGVKD. There are 15 residues in the CDR3. The CDR3 nucleotides read TGTGCCATCCCCGGGACAGGGTGGAATAACTATGGCTACACCTTC. Protein: CAIPGTGWNNYGYTF.

The chain is built from TRBV19 and TRBJ1-1, with D possibly TRBD1 on 5 matching bases. The CDR3 runs to 15 residues. V lost 1 base and J 1 base, leaving 10 bases between the germline ends. Germline values: CDR1 LNHDA, CDR2 SQIVND (reference sequence). In DNA form, the CDR3 reads TGTGCCAGTAGTATAGGTTGGCAGGGGAACACTGAAGCTTTCTTT. It is translated as CASSIGWQGNTEAFF.

The chain recombines TRBV5-1 with TRBJ1-3, with a tentative D call TRBD1 (5 bases). The CDR3 is 16 amino acids. Trimming left V 5 bases short and J 0 bases short, with 15 bases between. Germline loops: CDR1 SGHRS, CDR2 YFSETQ. The DNA of the CDR3 is TGCGCCAGCAGTTATGACAGACTGCCCTCTGGAAACACCATATATTTT. It specifies CASSYDRLPSGNTIYF.

The rearrangement links TRBV30 to TRBJ1-3; a possible D gene is TRBD1 (5 bases). V lost 7 bases and J lost 1, with 20 bases in between. There are 16 residues in the CDR3. From germline, CDR1 is GTSNPN and CDR2 SVGIG (reference sequence). In DNA form, the CDR3 reads TGTGCCTCAACGAGGGGACTCAACCCTTCTGGAAACACCATATATTTT. It is translated as CASTRGLNPSGNTIYF.

This chain connects TRBV9 to TRBJ1-2; TRBD1 is a possible D gene (5 bases). The CDR3 totals 12 residues. The V gene's germline CDR1 is SGDLS and CDR2 YYNGEE. Trimming cost V 4 bases and J 7 bases, with 11 bases left between them. The CDR3 DNA is TGTGCCAGCAGCCCGGTAAGGGGTGGCTACACCTTC. It is translated as CASSPVRGGYTF.

The V call is TRBV6-1, the J call TRBJ1-1, with D uncertain. The ends were cut back, 1 base at V and 8 bases at J, with 5 bases in the middle. The length of the CDR3 is 11 residues. CDR1 is MNHNS, CDR2 SASEGT, per germline. The CDR3 sequence is CASSEDREAFF. The CDR3 region has the DNA TGTGCCAGCAGTGAAGACCGGGAAGCTTTCTTT.

The J gene is TRBJ1-1, the V gene TRBV5-8; maybe TRBD1 (6 bases). Trimming pared 4 bases from V and 3 bases from J, leaving 10 bases between. There are 13 residues in the CDR3. CDR1 is SGHTS, CDR2 YDEGEE, per germline. The CDR3 is CASSPNRDTEAFF. CDR3 coding DNA: TGTGCCAGCAGCCCCAACAGGGACACTGAAGCTTTCTTT.

The rearrangement links TRBV18 to TRBJ2-1; 7 positions match TRBD1. The CDR3 consists of 12 residues. Germline values: CDR1 KGHSH, CDR2 LQKENI. V trimming: 5 bases; J trimming: 10 bases; junction bases outside the gene matches: 5. The chain's CDR3 is CASSGTGAEQFF. The CDR3 region has the DNA TGTGCCAGCTCAGGAACAGGGGCAGAGCAGTTCTTC.